The 17 T cell receptor beta chains presented below share a single source sample, sequenced in a study of shared clonotypes between healthy human individuals (dated by TCRdb to between 2020 and 2021). Library construction relied on the immunoSEQ multiplex PCR assay. Not all clones reach the TCRdb copy of this immuneACCESS table, which keeps in-frame sequences only. Checked studies attribute under half of the gap to unresolved V genes and leave the rest unexplained. The sample table shows about 1 million clones, and around 75% are seen once. The leading ten clones occupy approximately 1.5% of the sample. The specimen sequenced was memory CD4+ T cells sorted from blood. The label giving this sample's cell subset or site can be read as: CD45RA-negative fraction. The receptors originated from a man younger than 35 in good health.

This clone showed up just once. The rearrangement joins TRBV5-4 to TRBJ2-1, with 7 bases fitting TRBD2. Germline CDR1 SGHNT, CDR2 YYREEE (reference sequence). This CDR3 is built from 15 residues. Germline trimming cut 1 base from V and 4 bases from J; bases unmatched to any gene: 5. CDR3 DNA sequence: TGTGCCAGCAGCTTGACAGCGGGGAGTTACAATGAGCAGTTCTTC. Protein product: CASSLTAGSYNEQFF.

This clone was seen many times. V and J are TRBV29-1 and TRBJ2-3, with TRBD2 matching over 9 bases. Germline V lookup: CDR1 SQVTM, CDR2 ANQGSEA. There are 16 residues in the CDR3. V was pared by 4 bases and J by 4 bases, with 12 bases of the junction left unmatched. The chain's CDR3 is CSVGAAAGGPADTQYF. CDR3 in DNA: TGCAGCGTTGGAGCCGCGGCGGGAGGGCCGGCAGATACGCAGTATTTT.

This chain joins TRBV5-1 and TRBJ2-3; 9 nucleotides line up with TRBD1. Germline CDR1 is SGHRS and CDR2 is YFSETQ. V was pared by 4 bases and J by 5 bases, with 8 bases of the junction left unmatched. The CDR3 loop spans 15 amino acids. The CDR3 here is CASSPVGQGKDTQYF. CDR3 in DNA: TGCGCCAGCAGCCCCGTCGGACAGGGGAAAGATACGCAGTATTTT.

The chain has TRBV29-1 and TRBJ2-3; 12 positions match TRBD2. V lost 4 bases to trimming and J lost 6 bases; unmatched junction nucleotides: 5. The CDR3 extends over 14 amino acids. CDR1 and CDR2 from the germline V gene are SQVTM and ANQGSEA. The CDR3 region has the DNA TGCAGCGTTGTGGCTAGCGGGGGGGGCGATACGCAGTATTTT. Encoded protein: CSVVASGGGDTQYF.

This clone turned up a few times. The chain joins TRBV7-9 to TRBJ2-6; D gene uncertain. V was trimmed by 0 bases and J by 4 bases, leaving 4 bases between them. The CDR3 consists of 14 residues. Germline CDR1 SEHNR, CDR2 FQNEAQ (reference sequence). The CDR3 protein is CASSLAAGANVLTF. The CDR3 nucleotides are TGTGCCAGCAGCTTAGCGGCGGGGGCCAACGTCCTGACTTTC.

The chain is built from TRBV21-1 and TRBJ2-5; TRBD1 is the table's D call and was not checked against the DNA. TRBV21-1 is a listed pseudogene. There are 14 residues in the CDR3. CDR3 in DNA: TGTGCCAGCAGGAGGGGGCGGAATTGCGAGACCCAGTACTTC. Encoded protein: CASRRGRNCETQYF.

This chain joins TRBV6-1 and TRBJ1-5; D not certain. V gave up 5 bases and J gave up 2 bases, with 10 bases separating them. The CDR3 has 14 amino acids. From germline, CDR1 is MNHNS and CDR2 SASEGT. Here the CDR3 reads CASSTQRGNQPQHF. In nucleotides, the CDR3 is TGTGCCAGCAGTACACAAAGAGGCAATCAGCCCCAGCATTTT.

The chain recombines TRBV6-1 with TRBJ1-1, with no clear D. Germline V CDR1 and CDR2: MNHNS, SASEGT. Trimming removed 5 bases from V and 1 base from J, with 8 bases in between. The CDR3 spans 13 residues. This CDR3 is CASSIQENTEAFF. Here the CDR3 DNA reads TGTGCCAGCAGTATTCAGGAGAACACTGAAGCTTTCTTT.

The chain uses TRBV21-1 and TRBJ1-4; the listed D gene, TRBD1, was not tested against the DNA. TRBV21-1 constitutes a pseudogene. The length of the CDR3 is 18 residues. CDR3 DNA sequence: TGTGCCAGCAGCAACATGGGTTGGGGCCGGAGAACTAATGAAAAACTGTTTTTT. Its protein is CASSNMGWGRRTNEKLFF.

This sequence joins TRBV6-6 and TRBJ1-4; D is possibly TRBD1 (5 bases). The CDR3 runs 15 residues. V was trimmed by 8 bases and J by 1 base, leaving 14 bases between them. Germline V gene sequence: CDR1 MNHNY, CDR2 SVGAGI (reference sequence). This CDR3 is CASEPLGGTNEKLFF. The DNA of the CDR3 is TGTGCCAGCGAACCTCTCGGGGGAACTAATGAAAAACTGTTTTTT.

A remark on this clone: The sample holds other DNA sequences that translate to the same CDR3. The chain is built from TRBV28 and TRBJ1-6; perhaps TRBD1 as D (5 bases). Germline loops: CDR1 MDHEN, CDR2 SYDVKM. Trimming left V 6 bases short and J 5 bases short, with 14 bases between. The CDR3 length is 15 residues. CDR3 nucleotides: TGTGCCAGCAGCCGAATAGACAGAGATAATTCACCCCTCCACTTT. Translated, it gives CASSRIDRDNSPLHF.

This chain links TRBV7-9 with TRBJ2-5; no clear D gene. Between the trimmed V and J ends, which lost 1 base and 2 bases, there was a span of 11 bases. The CDR3 has 15 residues. Germline V gene data show CDR1 as SEHNR and CDR2 as FQNEAQ (reference sequence). In DNA, the CDR3 is TGTGCCAGCAGCTTAGAACAGACCCTGCAAGAGACCCAGTACTTC. Translating it yields CASSLEQTLQETQYF.

This clone was counted many times. This specimen includes other DNA sequences encoding the same CDR3. The J gene is TRBJ2-5, the V gene TRBV5-4, with D perhaps matching TRBD1 (5 bases). CDR1 and CDR2 from the germline V gene are SGHNT and YYREEE (reference sequence). This CDR3 spans 14 amino acids. V lost 0 bases and J 5 bases, leaving 11 bases between the germline ends. This CDR3 reads CASSLAGLGETQYF. CDR3 DNA: TGTGCCAGCAGCTTGGCAGGGTTGGGGGAGACCCAGTACTTC.

The chain recombines TRBV11-2 with TRBJ2-5; D possibly corresponds to TRBD1 (5 bases). The CDR3 extends over 13 amino acids. CDR1 SGHAT and CDR2 FQNNGV come from the germline V gene. V gave up 0 bases and J gave up 7 bases, with 9 bases separating them. In nucleotides, the CDR3 is TGTGCCAGCAGCTTAGATTGGCAGGGGACCCAGTACTTC. Protein sequence: CASSLDWQGTQYF.

This clone occurred many times. The gene calls are TRBV19 and TRBJ2-1; 10 bases match TRBD2. The CDR3 is made up of 14 amino acids. The V segment lost 9 bases and the J segment 3 bases; nucleotides outside the gene matches: 5. Germline V gene data show CDR1 as LNHDA and CDR2 as SQIVND (reference sequence). The CDR3 region is CARATSGVYNEQFF. The CDR3 bases are TGTGCCAGAGCAACTAGCGGGGTCTACAATGAGCAGTTCTTC. The full variable domain, rest sourced from reference TRBV19 and TRBJ2-1, is DGGITQSPKYLFRKEGQNVTLSCEQNLNHDAMYWYRQDPGQGLRLIYYSQIVNDFQKGDIAEGYSVSREKKESFPLTVTSAQKNPTAFYLCARATSGVYNEQFFGPGTRLTVL.

The rearrangement uses TRBV2 and TRBJ2-3, with 7 bases that match TRBD2. The CDR3 is 14 amino acids. CDR1 is SNHLY and CDR2 is FYNNEI in the germline V gene. J lost 0 bases, V lost 10 bases, and 7 bases had no gene match. DNA of the CDR3: TGTGCCAATTGCGGGGGACTTAGCACAGATACGCAGTATTTT. It is translated as CANCGGLSTDTQYF.

This clone came up a few times. This sequence joins TRBV5-5 and TRBJ1-6, with D unclear. This CDR3 is 15 amino acids long. Trimming removed 2 bases at V and 6 bases at J, with 12 bases between. The germline V gene has CDR1 SGHKS and CDR2 YYEKEE (reference sequence). The chain's CDR3 is CASSFIDDFNSPLHF. The CDR3 region has the DNA TGTGCCAGCAGCTTTATAGATGATTTTAATTCACCCCTCCACTTT.